The T cell receptor beta chain described here comes from a study of shared clonotypes between healthy human individuals. It was at deep level that the assay was run. Investigators spread the genomic DNA of each subset evenly over several immunoSEQ plates. Data came from immunoSEQ multiplex PCR; TCRdb stores just in-frame clones and leaves some out. This table holds approximately 1,000,000 clones, about 80% found once. The sequence was collected from a man aged 18 to 35 in good health. Some clones in this sample may be carry-over from other donors' samples. The sample comprised memory CD4+ T cells from PBMCs. Subset reported: CD45RA-negative fraction.

CDR3 nucleotides: TGTGCCAGCAGTTTTAGGGGGGGCGATCAGCCCCAGCATTTT. It codes for CASSFRGGDQPQHF. The genes are TRBV27 and TRBJ1-5; possible D gene TRBD1, 6 bases. Germline assignment: CDR1 MNHEY and CDR2 SMNVEV (reference sequence). The ends were cut back, 3 bases at V and 5 bases at J, with 11 bases in the middle. The CDR3 has 14 residues.